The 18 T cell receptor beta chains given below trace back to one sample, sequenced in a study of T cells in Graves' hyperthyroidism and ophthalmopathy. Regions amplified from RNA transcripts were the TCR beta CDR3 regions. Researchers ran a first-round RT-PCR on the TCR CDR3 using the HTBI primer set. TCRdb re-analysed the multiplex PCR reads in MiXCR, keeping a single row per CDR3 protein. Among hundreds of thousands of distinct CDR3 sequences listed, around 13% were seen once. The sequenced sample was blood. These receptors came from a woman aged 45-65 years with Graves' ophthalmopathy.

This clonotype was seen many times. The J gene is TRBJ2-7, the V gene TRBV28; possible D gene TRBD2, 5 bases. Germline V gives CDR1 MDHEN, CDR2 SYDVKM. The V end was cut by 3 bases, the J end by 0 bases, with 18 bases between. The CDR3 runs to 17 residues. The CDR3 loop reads CASSFAAGKRSSYEQYF. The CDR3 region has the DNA TGTGCCAGCAGTTTTGCGGCTGGGAAGCGGAGCTCCTACGAGCAGTACTTC.

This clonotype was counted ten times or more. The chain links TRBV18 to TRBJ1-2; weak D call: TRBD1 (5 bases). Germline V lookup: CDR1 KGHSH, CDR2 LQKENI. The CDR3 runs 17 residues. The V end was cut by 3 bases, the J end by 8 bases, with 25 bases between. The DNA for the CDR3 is TGTGCCAGCTCACCCCGTGTGGAGGGGACCACCCCCGGGGGCTACACCTTC. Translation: CASSPRVEGTTPGGYTF.

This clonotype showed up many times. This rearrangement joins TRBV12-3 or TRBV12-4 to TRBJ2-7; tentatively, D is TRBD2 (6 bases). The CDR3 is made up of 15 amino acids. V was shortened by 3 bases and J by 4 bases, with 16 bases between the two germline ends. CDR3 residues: CASSFRRDALYEQYF. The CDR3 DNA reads TGTGCCAGCAGTTTCCGGCGGGATGCCCTATACGAGCAGTACTTC.

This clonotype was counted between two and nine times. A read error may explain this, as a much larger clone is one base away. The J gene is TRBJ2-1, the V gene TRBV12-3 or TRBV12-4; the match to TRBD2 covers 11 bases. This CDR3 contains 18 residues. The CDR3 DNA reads TGTGCCAGCAGTTTAAAAGGACTAGCGGGCCAGACGAACAATGAGCAGCTCTTC. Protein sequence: CASSLKGLAGQTNNEQLF.

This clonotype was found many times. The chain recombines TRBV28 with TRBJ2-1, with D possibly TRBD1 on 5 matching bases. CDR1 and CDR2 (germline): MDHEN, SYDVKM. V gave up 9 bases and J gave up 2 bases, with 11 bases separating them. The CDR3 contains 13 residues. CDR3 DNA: TGTGCCAGTAAGACAGAACCCTACAATGAGCAGTTCTTC. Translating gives CASKTEPYNEQFF.

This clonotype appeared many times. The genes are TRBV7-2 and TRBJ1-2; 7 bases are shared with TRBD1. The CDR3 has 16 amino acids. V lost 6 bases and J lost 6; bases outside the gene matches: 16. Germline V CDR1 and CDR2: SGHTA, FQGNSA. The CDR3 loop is CASSNPEKLTGDGYTF. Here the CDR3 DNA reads TGTGCCAGCAGTAACCCGGAGAAGCTCACAGGGGATGGCTACACCTTC.

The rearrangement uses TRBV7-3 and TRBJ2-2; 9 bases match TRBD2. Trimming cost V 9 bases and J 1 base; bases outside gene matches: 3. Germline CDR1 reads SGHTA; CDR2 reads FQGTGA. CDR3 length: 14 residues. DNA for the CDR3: TGTGCCAGTCAAGCGGGAGGGAACACCGGGGAGCTGTTTTTT. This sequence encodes CASQAGGNTGELFF.

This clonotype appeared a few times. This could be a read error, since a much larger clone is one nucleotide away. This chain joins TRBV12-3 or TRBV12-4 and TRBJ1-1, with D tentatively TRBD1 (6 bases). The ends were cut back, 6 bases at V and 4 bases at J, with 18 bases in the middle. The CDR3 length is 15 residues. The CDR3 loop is CASSWTDLRSTEAFF. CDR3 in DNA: TGTGCCAGCAGCTGGACAGATCTTCGGAGCACTGAAGCTTTCTTT.

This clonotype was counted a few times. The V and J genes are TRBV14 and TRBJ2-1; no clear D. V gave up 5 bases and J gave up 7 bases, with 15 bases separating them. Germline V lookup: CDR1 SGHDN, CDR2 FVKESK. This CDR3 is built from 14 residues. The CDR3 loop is CASSWSSSVNEQFF. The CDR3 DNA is TGTGCCAGCAGCTGGTCTAGTTCGGTTAATGAGCAGTTCTTC. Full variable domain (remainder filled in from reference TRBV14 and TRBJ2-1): EAGVTQFPSHSVIEKGQTVTLRCDPISGHDNLYWYRRVMGKEIKFLLHFVKESKQDESGMPNNRFLAERTGGTYSTLKVQPAELEDSGVYFCASSWSSSVNEQFFGPGTRLTVL.

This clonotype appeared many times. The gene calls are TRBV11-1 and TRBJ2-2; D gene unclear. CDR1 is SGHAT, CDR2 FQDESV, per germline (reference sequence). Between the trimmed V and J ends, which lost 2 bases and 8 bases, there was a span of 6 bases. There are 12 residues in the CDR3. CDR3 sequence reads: CASSLILGELFF. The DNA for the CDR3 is TGTGCCAGCAGCTTAATTTTAGGGGAGCTGTTTTTT. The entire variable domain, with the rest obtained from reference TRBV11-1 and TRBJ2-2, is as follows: EAEVAQSPRYKITEKSQAVAFWCDPISGHATLYWYRQILGQGPELLVQFQDESVVDDSQLPKDRFSAERLKGVDSTLKIQPAELGDSAMYLCASSLILGELFFGEGSRLTVL.

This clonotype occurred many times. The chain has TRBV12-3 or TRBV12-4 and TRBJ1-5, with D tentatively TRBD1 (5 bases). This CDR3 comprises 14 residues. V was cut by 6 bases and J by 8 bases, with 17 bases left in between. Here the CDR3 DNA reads TGTGCCAGCAGCAGGGACCGCCGTTACGAGCCCCAGCATTTT. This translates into CASSRDRRYEPQHF.

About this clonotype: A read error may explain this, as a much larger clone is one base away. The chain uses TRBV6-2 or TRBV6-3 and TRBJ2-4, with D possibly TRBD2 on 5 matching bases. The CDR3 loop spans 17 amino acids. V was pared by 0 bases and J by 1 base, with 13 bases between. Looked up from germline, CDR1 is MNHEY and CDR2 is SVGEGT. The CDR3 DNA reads TGTGCCAGCAGTTACTCGATGGGGAGAGTGGCCAAAAACATTCAGTACTTC. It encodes CASSYSMGRVAKNIQYF.

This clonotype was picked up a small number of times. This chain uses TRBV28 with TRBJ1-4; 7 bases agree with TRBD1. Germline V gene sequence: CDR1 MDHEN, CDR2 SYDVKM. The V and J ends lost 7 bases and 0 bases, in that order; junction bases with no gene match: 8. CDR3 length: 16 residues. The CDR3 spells CASKDRAAATNEKLFF. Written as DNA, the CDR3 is TGTGCCAGCAAAGACAGGGCGGCTGCAACTAATGAAAAACTGTTTTTT. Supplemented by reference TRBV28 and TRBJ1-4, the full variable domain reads DVKVTQSSRYLVKRTGEKVFLECVQDMDHENMFWYRQDPGLGLRLIYFSYDVKMKEKGDIPEGYSVSREKKERFSLILESASTNQTSMYLCASKDRAAATNEKLFFGSGTQLSVL.

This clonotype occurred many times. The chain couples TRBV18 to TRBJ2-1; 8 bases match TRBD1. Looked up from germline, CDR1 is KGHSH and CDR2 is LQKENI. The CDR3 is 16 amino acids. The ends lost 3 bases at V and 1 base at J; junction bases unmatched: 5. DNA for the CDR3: TGTGCCAGCTCACCGGGCAGGGGGCAATCCTACAATGAGCAGTTCTTC. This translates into CASSPGRGQSYNEQFF.

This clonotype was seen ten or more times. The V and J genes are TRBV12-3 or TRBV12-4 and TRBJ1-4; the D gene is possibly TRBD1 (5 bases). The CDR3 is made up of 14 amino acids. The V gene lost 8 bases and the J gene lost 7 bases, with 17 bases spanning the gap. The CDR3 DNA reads TGTGCCAGCGGGGCACCCGGAGGTAGTGAAAAACTGTTTTTT. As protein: CASGAPGGSEKLFF.

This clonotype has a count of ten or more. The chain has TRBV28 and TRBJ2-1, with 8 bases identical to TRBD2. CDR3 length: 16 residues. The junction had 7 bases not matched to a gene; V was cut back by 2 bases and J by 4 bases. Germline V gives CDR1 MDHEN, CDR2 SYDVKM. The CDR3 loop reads CASSLTGTSQYNEQFF. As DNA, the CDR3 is TGTGCCAGCAGTTTAACCGGGACTAGTCAATACAATGAGCAGTTCTTC.

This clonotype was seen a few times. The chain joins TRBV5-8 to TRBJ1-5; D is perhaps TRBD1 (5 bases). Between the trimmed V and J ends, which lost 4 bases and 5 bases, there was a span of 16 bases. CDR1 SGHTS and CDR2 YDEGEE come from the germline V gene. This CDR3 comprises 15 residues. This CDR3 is CASSERLVGDQPQHF. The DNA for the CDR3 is TGTGCCAGCAGCGAGAGGCTGGTGGGGGATCAGCCCCAGCATTTT.

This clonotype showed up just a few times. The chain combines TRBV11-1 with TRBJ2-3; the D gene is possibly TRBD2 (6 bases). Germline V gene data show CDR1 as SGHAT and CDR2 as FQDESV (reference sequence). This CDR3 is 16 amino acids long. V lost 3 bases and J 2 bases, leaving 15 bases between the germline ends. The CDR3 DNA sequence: TGTGCCAGCAGCTTCGCCCGGGACTCTCCCACAGATACGCAGTATTTT. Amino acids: CASSFARDSPTDTQYF.